Shown below are 6 T cell receptor beta chains from a single sample sequenced in a study of beta chain features in type 1 diabetes. The whole isolated RNA underwent reverse transcription, so sequencing captured expressed TCRB transcripts. Profiling relied on immunoSEQ multiplex PCR, and the TCRdb table lists in-frame clones only, not all of them. This table holds some 350,000 clones, roughly 14% found once. The antigens these receptors bind are not known. Overall study findings and caveats: Moderately but significantly shorter TCRB CDR3s were found in Type 1 diabetes patients in all four CD4+ subsets.

Sequenced input: naive CD4+ T cells from blood. All receptors come from a woman aged 18-29 years with type 1 diabetes.

The genes are TRBV30 and TRBJ2-7; the D is unclear. V shed 2 bases and J shed 2 bases, with 13 bases lying between them. This CDR3 has 14 amino acids. CDR1 GTSNPN and CDR2 SVGIG come from the germline V gene (reference sequence). CDR3 coding DNA: TGTGCCTGGAGTACCACTGGAGCCGCCTACGAGCAGTACTTC. This encodes CAWSTTGAAYEQYF. Based on the CDR3 plus reference TRBV30 and TRBJ2-7, the full variable domain is SQTIHQWPATLVQPVGSPLSLECTVEGTSNPNLYWYRQAAGRGLQLLFYSVGIGQISSEVPQNLSASRPQDRQFILSSKKLLLSDSGFYLCAWSTTGAAYEQYFGPGTRLTVT.

The CDR3, as DNA: TGTGCCAGCAGTTTGGGACCGGGACAGCACACAGATACGCAGTATTTT. Translating gives CASSLGPGQHTDTQYF. The J gene is TRBJ2-3, the V gene TRBV28; 7 bases fit TRBD1. V lost 3 bases to trimming and J lost 2 bases; unmatched junction nucleotides: 8. CDR1 is MDHEN and CDR2 is SYDVKM in the germline V gene. The CDR3 extends over 16 amino acids.

This clone has more than one count but fewer than ten. This same CDR3 is encoded by further DNA sequences in the sample. The rearrangement links TRBV27 to TRBJ1-5, with D hard to call. The CDR3 consists of 12 residues. Trimming left V 5 bases short and J 1 base short, with 3 bases between. CDR1 is MNHEY and CDR2 is SMNVEV in the germline V gene (reference sequence). CDR3 residues: CASSQSNQPQHF. The CDR3 bases are TGTGCCAGCAGTCAGAGCAATCAGCCCCAGCATTTT.

This clone was detected only a few times. The chain joins TRBV30 to TRBJ2-1; 8 bases are a match to TRBD2. The CDR3 extends over 14 amino acids. Germline CDR1 GTSNPN, CDR2 SVGIG (reference sequence). V lost 4 bases to trimming and J lost 5 bases; unmatched junction nucleotides: 7. In DNA, the CDR3 is TGTGCCTGGAACCTCCAGCGGGGGAACAATGAGCAGTTCTTC. Amino acid sequence: CAWNLQRGNNEQFF.

The V and J genes are TRBV6-1 and TRBJ1-1; a weak D match, TRBD1 (5 bases). CDR3 length equals 13 residues. Trimming stripped 5 bases from V and 6 bases from J, with 13 bases between. Germline lookup yields CDR1 MNHNS and CDR2 SASEGT. The CDR3 coding sequence is TGTGCCAGCAGTATACACCAGGGATCTGAAGCTTTCTTT. Amino acids: CASSIHQGSEAFF.

The chain recombines TRBV4-1 with TRBJ1-4; D ambiguous. Germline lookup yields CDR1 MGHRA and CDR2 YSYEKL. The CDR3 is 15 residues long. Trimming pared 0 bases from V and 3 bases from J, leaving 8 bases between. For the CDR3, the DNA is TGCGCCAGCAGCCAAGATCGAACTGCTAATGAAAAACTGTTTTTT. It specifies CASSQDRTANEKLFF.